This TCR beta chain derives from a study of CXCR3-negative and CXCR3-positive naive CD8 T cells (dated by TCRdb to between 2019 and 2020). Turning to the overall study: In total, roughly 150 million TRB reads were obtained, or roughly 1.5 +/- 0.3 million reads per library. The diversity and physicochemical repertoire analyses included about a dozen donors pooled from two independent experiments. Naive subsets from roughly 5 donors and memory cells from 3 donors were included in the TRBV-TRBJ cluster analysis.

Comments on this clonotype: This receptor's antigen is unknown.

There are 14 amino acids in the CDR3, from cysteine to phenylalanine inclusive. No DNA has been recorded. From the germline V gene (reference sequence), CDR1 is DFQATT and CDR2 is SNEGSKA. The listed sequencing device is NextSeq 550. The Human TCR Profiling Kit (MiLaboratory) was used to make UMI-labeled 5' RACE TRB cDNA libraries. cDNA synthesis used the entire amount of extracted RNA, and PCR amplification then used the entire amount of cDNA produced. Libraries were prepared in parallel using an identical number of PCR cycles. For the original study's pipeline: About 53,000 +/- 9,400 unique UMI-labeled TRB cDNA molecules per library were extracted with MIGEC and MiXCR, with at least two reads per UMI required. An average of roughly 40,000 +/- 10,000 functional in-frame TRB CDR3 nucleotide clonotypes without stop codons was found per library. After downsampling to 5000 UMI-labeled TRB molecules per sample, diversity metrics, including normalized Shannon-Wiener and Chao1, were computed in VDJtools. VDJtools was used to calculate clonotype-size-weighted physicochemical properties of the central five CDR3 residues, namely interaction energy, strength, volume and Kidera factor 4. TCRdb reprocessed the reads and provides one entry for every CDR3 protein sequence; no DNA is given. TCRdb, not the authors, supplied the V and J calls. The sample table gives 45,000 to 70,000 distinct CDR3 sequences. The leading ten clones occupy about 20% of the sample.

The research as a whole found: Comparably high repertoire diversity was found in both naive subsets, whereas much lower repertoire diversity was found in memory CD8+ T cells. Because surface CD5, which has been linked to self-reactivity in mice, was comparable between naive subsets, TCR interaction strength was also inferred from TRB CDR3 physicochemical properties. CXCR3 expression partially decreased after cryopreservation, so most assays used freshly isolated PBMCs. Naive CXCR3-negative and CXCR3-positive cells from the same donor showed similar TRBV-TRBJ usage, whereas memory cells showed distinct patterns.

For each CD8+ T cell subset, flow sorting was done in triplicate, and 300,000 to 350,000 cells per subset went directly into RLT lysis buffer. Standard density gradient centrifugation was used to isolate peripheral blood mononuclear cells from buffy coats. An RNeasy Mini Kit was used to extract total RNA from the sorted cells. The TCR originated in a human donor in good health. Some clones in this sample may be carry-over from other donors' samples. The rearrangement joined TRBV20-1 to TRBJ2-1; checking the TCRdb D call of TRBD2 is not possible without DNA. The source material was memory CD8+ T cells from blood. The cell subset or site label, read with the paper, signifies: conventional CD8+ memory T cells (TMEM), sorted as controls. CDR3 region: CSAPTSGGEYEQFF.